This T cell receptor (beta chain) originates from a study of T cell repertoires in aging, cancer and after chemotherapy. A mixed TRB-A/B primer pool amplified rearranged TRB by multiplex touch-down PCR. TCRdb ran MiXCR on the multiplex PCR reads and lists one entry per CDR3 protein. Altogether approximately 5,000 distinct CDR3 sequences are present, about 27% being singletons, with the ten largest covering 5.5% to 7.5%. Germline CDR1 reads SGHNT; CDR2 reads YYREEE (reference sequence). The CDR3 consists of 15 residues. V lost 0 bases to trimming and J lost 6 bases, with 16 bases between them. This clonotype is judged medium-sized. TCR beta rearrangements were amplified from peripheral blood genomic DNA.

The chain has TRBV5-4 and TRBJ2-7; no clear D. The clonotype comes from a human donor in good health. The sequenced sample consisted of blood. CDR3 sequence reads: CASSLAGLGVGEQYF. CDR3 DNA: TGTGCCAGCAGCTTGGCCGGTCTAGGTGTAGGCGAGCAGTACTTC.